These 32 T cell receptor beta chains share one sample of origin, sequenced in a study of cytomegalovirus exposure and HLA in healthy donors. The PCR used 60 Vbeta and 13 Jbeta primers. The table came from immunoSEQ multiplex PCR; TCRdb's copy has only in-frame clones and leaves some out. Of approximately 120,000 clones in the sample, about 84% were seen once. The specimen was PBMCs. These receptors all stem from a man between 35 and 55 years old in good health and CMV-seronegative.

The chain combines TRBV19 with TRBJ1-5; TRBD1 agrees at 10 bases. The CDR3 length is 16 residues. V gave up 3 bases and J gave up 4 bases; unmatched junction bases: 6. Germline assignment: CDR1 LNHDA and CDR2 SQIVND (reference sequence). CDR3 sequence: CASSMDEGQGNQPQHF. Written as DNA, the CDR3 is TGTGCCAGTAGTATGGACGAGGGACAGGGGAATCAGCCCCAGCATTTT.

J is TRBJ2-5 and V is TRBV7-3; no firm D call. This CDR3 contains 13 residues. The germline gives CDR1 SGHTA, CDR2 FQGTGA. The V gene lost 3 bases and the J gene lost 3 bases, with 8 bases spanning the gap. In nucleotides, the CDR3 is TGTGCCAGCAGCTTGTTGGCTGAAGAGACCCAGTACTTC. Residues: CASSLLAEETQYF.

The chain's CDR3 is CASSFQGAGDTEAFF. CDR3 coding DNA: TGTGCCAGCAGCTTCCAGGGGGCCGGGGACACTGAAGCTTTCTTT. This rearrangement joins TRBV7-2 to TRBJ1-1, with 8 bases aligning to TRBD1. CDR1 and CDR2 (germline): SGHTA, FQGNSA. The CDR3 consists of 15 residues. The V gene end was trimmed by 3 bases and the J gene end by 3 bases; junction bases not matched to a gene: 6.

This clone was recorded once. The V call is TRBV7-3, the J call TRBJ2-4; 9 nucleotides match TRBD2. Germline CDR1 and CDR2: SGHTA and FQGTGA. V lost 2 bases and J lost 1; bases outside the gene matches: 6. The CDR3 runs to 17 residues. This chain's CDR3 is CASSLLERGAAKNIQYF. Here the CDR3 DNA reads TGTGCCAGCAGCTTATTGGAGCGGGGGGCGGCCAAAAACATTCAGTACTTC.

This clone is a singleton in its sample. Germline and junction disagree at one end, which may indicate a read error. This chain joins TRBV7-7 and TRBJ1-4; D gene unclear. Germline CDR1 reads SSHAT; CDR2 reads FNYEAQ (reference sequence). The CDR3 contains 17 residues. The CDR3 nucleotides are TGTGCTAGCAGCTTAGGTGGTTATCGTCAGTTATTTGAAAAACTGTTTTTT. Amino acid sequence: CASSLGGYRQLFEKLFF.

This clone was seen only once. The rearrangement joins TRBV5-1 to TRBJ2-3; possible D gene TRBD2, 5 bases. The length of the CDR3 is 12 residues. Trimming pared 0 bases from V and 8 bases from J, leaving 7 bases between. In germline, CDR1 is SGHRS, CDR2 YFSETQ. CDR3 amino acids: CASSLGGFTQYF. The DNA of the CDR3 is TGCGCCAGCAGCTTGGGCGGGTTTACGCAGTATTTT.

V is TRBV9 and J is TRBJ2-5; 10 positions agree with TRBD1. The J call is doubtful: the DNA matches TRBJ2-7 better. Germline lookup yields CDR1 SGDLS and CDR2 YYNGEE. The length of the CDR3 is 16 residues. This CDR3 is CASSVDDLTGGHEQYF. CDR3 sequence (DNA): TGTGCCAGCAGCGTAGACGATCTGACAGGGGGCCACGAGCAGTACTTC.

V and J are TRBV7-9 and TRBJ1-1; D not resolved. This CDR3 contains 16 residues. In germline, CDR1 is SEHNR, CDR2 FQNEAQ (reference sequence). V was pared by 5 bases and J by 4 bases, with 20 bases between. The CDR3 coding sequence is TGTGCCAGCAGCCAAGTTCTAGGAGTCGGGAGCACTGAAGCTTTCTTT. This codes for CASSQVLGVGSTEAFF.

This clone was recorded a few times. The chain has TRBV5-5 and TRBJ2-6, with D possibly being TRBD2 (5 bases). Trimming removed 1 base from V and 0 bases from J, with 14 bases in between. The CDR3 length is 18 residues. Germline-derived CDR1 and CDR2 are SGHKS and YYEKEE (reference sequence). The CDR3 reads CASSLSGGTYSGANVLTF. The CDR3 region has the DNA TGTGCCAGCAGCTTGAGCGGAGGCACCTACTCTGGGGCCAACGTCCTGACTTTC.

The chain carries TRBV30 and TRBJ1-6, with D tentatively TRBD1 (6 bases). V dropped 0 bases and J dropped 10 bases, with 16 bases sitting between them. This CDR3 spans 15 amino acids. Germline CDR1 is GTSNPN and CDR2 is SVGIG (reference sequence). In DNA, the CDR3 is TGTGCCTGGAGTGTAGGGGGGGGGACTGGCTCACCCCTCCACTTT. This codes for CAWSVGGGTGSPLHF.

This chain joins TRBV27 and TRBJ1-6, with D uncertain. V lost 5 bases to trimming and J lost 10 bases, with 18 bases between them. Per the germline V gene, CDR1 is MNHEY and CDR2 is SMNVEV (reference sequence). This CDR3 is 15 amino acids long. The CDR3 nucleotides read TGTGCCAGCAGTCCACAAGGTTGGAGCGGCTCACCCCTCCACTTT. It translates to CASSPQGWSGSPLHF.

This clone came up a few times. V is TRBV4-2 and J is TRBJ2-1, with 13 bases identical to TRBD2. CDR1 LGHNA and CDR2 YNFKEQ come from the germline V gene. This CDR3 is built from 15 residues. J gave up 8 bases and V 5 bases, and 6 bases lay outside the gene matches. The CDR3 bases are TGTGCCAGCAGCTACACTAGCGGGGGGGCCTATGAGCAGTTCTTC. It specifies CASSYTSGGAYEQFF.

This clone was seen more than once but under ten times. The rearrangement uses TRBV7-2 and TRBJ1-5; D call uncertain. The V end was cut by 3 bases, the J end by 6 bases, with 9 bases between. The CDR3 runs to 13 residues. CDR1 is SGHTA, CDR2 FQGNSA, per germline. CDR3 loop: CASSFSQAQPQHF. The CDR3 nucleotides read TGTGCCAGCAGCTTTTCCCAGGCTCAGCCCCAGCATTTT.

The chain joins TRBV7-2 to TRBJ2-7, with D possibly being TRBD1 (6 bases). The CDR3 loop spans 15 amino acids. Trimming took off 2 bases at V and 2 bases at J, with 13 bases between the two ends. In germline, CDR1 is SGHTA, CDR2 FQGNSA. The CDR3 DNA follows: TGTGCCAGCAGCTTAAGTCTAGGGGACACCTACGAGCAGTACTTC. It encodes CASSLSLGDTYEQYF.

This clone was seen just once. The chain couples TRBV5-1 to TRBJ2-2, with 12 bases fitting TRBD2. Germline values: CDR1 SGHRS, CDR2 YFSETQ. J gave up 4 bases and V 3 bases, and 4 bases lay outside the gene matches. The CDR3 consists of 16 residues. This CDR3 reads CASSSPSGGATGELFF. The CDR3 DNA is TGCGCCAGCAGCTCCCCTAGCGGGGGGGCCACCGGGGAGCTGTTTTTT.

The V call is TRBV29-1, the J call TRBJ1-4; no clear D. Germline V gene data show CDR1 as SQVTM and CDR2 as ANQGSEA. Trimming shortened V by 4 bases and J by 7 bases, and 13 bases separated the two germline ends. This CDR3 spans 13 amino acids. CDR3 protein: CSVVTSGGEKLFF. The CDR3 nucleotides read TGCAGCGTTGTGACATCCGGAGGTGAAAAACTGTTTTTT.

The J gene is TRBJ2-5, the V gene TRBV5-4, with 7 bases lining up with TRBD2. V lost 2 bases to trimming and J lost 5 bases; unmatched junction nucleotides: 12. Germline lookup yields CDR1 SGHNT and CDR2 YYREEE (reference sequence). The CDR3 is 16 amino acids. Here the CDR3 DNA reads TGTGCCAGCAGCTTCTGGATCAGGGAGGGAATGGAGACCCAGTACTTC. Its translation is CASSFWIREGMETQYF.

The chain uses TRBV18 and TRBJ1-2, with 7 bases fitting TRBD1. This CDR3 has 16 amino acids. V trimming: 6 bases; J trimming: 0 bases; junction bases outside the gene matches: 10. Germline lookup yields CDR1 KGHSH and CDR2 LQKENI. DNA for the CDR3: TGTGCCAGCTCGCTAGGACAGGCCCCGACTAACTATGGCTACACCTTC. Translation: CASSLGQAPTNYGYTF. The entire variable domain, with the rest obtained from reference TRBV18 and TRBJ1-2, is as follows: NAGVMQNPRHLVRRRGQEARLRCSPMKGHSHVYWYRQLPEEGLKFMVYLQKENIIDESGMPKERFSAEFPKEGPSILRIQQVVRGDSAAYFCASSLGQAPTNYGYTFGSGTRLTVV.

This clone occurred once. The chain recombines TRBV5-1 with TRBJ2-7; possible D gene TRBD1, 5 bases. The CDR3 runs 14 residues. V was shortened by 2 bases and J by 2 bases, with 11 bases between the two germline ends. Germline CDR1 reads SGHRS; CDR2 reads YFSETQ. This CDR3 reads CASSFTGATYEQYF. Written as DNA, the CDR3 is TGCGCCAGCAGCTTTACAGGAGCCACCTACGAGCAGTACTTC.

This clone was seen a few times. This chain joins TRBV15 and TRBJ2-1, with 7 bases fitting TRBD2. Trimming removed 0 bases from V and 7 bases from J; junction bases left unmatched: 9. The germline CDR1 and CDR2 sequences are LNHNV and YYDKDF (reference sequence). The CDR3 consists of 16 residues. Written as DNA, the CDR3 is TGTGCCACCAGCAGAGAGGGGGGGAGGGCCCTGAATGAGCAGTTCTTC. Translated, it gives CATSREGGRALNEQFF.

The chain couples TRBV7-2 to TRBJ1-2; 7 nucleotides match TRBD1. The CDR3 has 14 amino acids. The V gene's germline CDR1 is SGHTA and CDR2 FQGNSA. J lost 1 base, V lost 5 bases, and 4 bases had no gene match. This CDR3 is CASSKGANNYGYTF. In DNA, the CDR3 is TGTGCCAGCAGCAAGGGGGCCAATAACTATGGCTACACCTTC.

The gene calls are TRBV27 and TRBJ1-1; the D is unclear. Trimming took 0 bases from V and 0 from J, leaving 5 bases between them. The CDR3 is made up of 14 amino acids. The germline CDR1 and CDR2 sequences are MNHEY and SMNVEV (reference sequence). For the CDR3, the DNA is TGTGCCAGCAGTTTATCGTCAATGAACACTGAAGCTTTCTTT. This sequence encodes CASSLSSMNTEAFF.

The chain recombines TRBV4-2 with TRBJ1-2, with D possibly TRBD1 on 5 matching bases. The V end lost 0 bases, the J end lost 3 bases, and 11 bases lay between the germline ends. The CDR3 runs 15 residues. From germline, CDR1 is LGHNA and CDR2 YNFKEQ. The CDR3 here is CASSQDPGPHYGYTF. The DNA of the CDR3 is TGTGCCAGCAGCCAAGATCCAGGGCCCCACTATGGCTACACCTTC.

This clone was detected only a few times. This sequence joins TRBV7-2 and TRBJ1-5; D gene uncertain. Germline values: CDR1 SGHTA, CDR2 FQGNSA. Trimming removed 8 bases from V and 3 bases from J, with 11 bases in between. The CDR3 loop spans 13 amino acids. CDR3 region: CASGGRTNQPQHF. The CDR3 nucleotides are TGTGCCAGCGGAGGCCGAACCAATCAGCCCCAGCATTTT. The full variable domain, in which reference TRBV7-2 and TRBJ1-5 provide the parts outside the CDR3, is GAGVSQSPSNKVTEKGKDVELRCDPISGHTALYWYRQSLGQGLEFLIYFQGNSAPDKSGLPSDRFSAERTGGSVSTLTIQRTQQEDSAVYLCASGGRTNQPQHFGDGTRLSIL.

Concerning this clone: Other DNA sequences in this sample translate to the same CDR3. This chain joins TRBV19 and TRBJ2-7, with D possibly TRBD2 on 6 matching bases. Germline CDR1 reads LNHDA; CDR2 reads SQIVND (reference sequence). Trimming pared 4 bases from V and 4 bases from J, leaving 11 bases between. The CDR3 extends over 13 amino acids. The DNA of the CDR3 is TGTGCCAGTAGTAACGGCGGGGCTTACGAGCAGTACTTC. Its translation: CASSNGGAYEQYF.

This rearrangement joins TRBV4-1 to TRBJ1-4, with 9 bases that match TRBD1. The length of the CDR3 is 16 residues. Germline V gene data show CDR1 as MGHRA and CDR2 as YSYEKL. J was trimmed by 10 bases and V by 0 bases; bases with no gene match: 9. CDR3 protein: CASSQELGQGIGKLFF. DNA for the CDR3: TGCGCCAGCAGCCAAGAACTGGGACAGGGTATCGGAAAACTGTTTTTT.

The chain has TRBV7-2 and TRBJ2-3; TRBD1 is a possible D gene (6 bases). The germline V gene has CDR1 SGHTA and CDR2 FQGNSA. The V gene lost 5 bases and the J gene lost 9 bases, with 15 bases spanning the gap. This CDR3 is 13 amino acids long. The CDR3 spells CASSGNRVSTQYF. CDR3 nucleotide sequence: TGTGCCAGCAGCGGAAACAGGGTGAGCACGCAGTATTTT.

The V call is TRBV29-1, the J call TRBJ1-2, with 7 positions matching TRBD1. The CDR3 consists of 12 residues. Germline-derived CDR1 and CDR2 are SQVTM and ANQGSEA. The trim removed 6 bases at V and 7 bases at J, leaving 8 bases unmatched. This chain's CDR3 is CSVRTGPGGYTF. CDR3 DNA sequence: TGCAGCGTGAGGACAGGCCCGGGTGGCTACACCTTC. The full variable domain, in which reference TRBV29-1 and TRBJ1-2 provide the parts outside the CDR3, is SAVISQKPSRDICQRGTSLTIQCQVDSQVTMMFWYRQQPGQSLTLIATANQGSEATYESGFVIDKFPISRPNLTFSTLTVSNMSPEDSSIYLCSVRTGPGGYTFGSGTRLTVV.

The J gene is TRBJ1-5, the V gene TRBV7-2; TRBD1 agrees at 8 bases. Germline trimming cut 4 bases from V and 7 bases from J; bases unmatched to any gene: 12. Germline V CDR1 and CDR2: SGHTA, FQGNSA. This CDR3 has 16 residues. CDR3 sequence (DNA): TGTGCCAGCAGCTCGGATCTCAGGGGGCGCGGACAGCCCCAGCATTTT. Encoded protein: CASSSDLRGRGQPQHF.

The chain carries TRBV6-6 and TRBJ1-6; D remains ambiguous. The germline V and J ends were trimmed by 4 bases and 10 bases, with 20 bases remaining between them. The germline V gene has CDR1 MNHNY and CDR2 SVGAGI (reference sequence). The CDR3 has 16 residues. CDR3 amino acids: CASSSAGPPAKSPLHF. The CDR3 DNA reads TGTGCCAGCAGTTCTGCGGGCCCTCCAGCTAAATCACCCCTCCACTTT.

This sequence joins TRBV7-3 and TRBJ2-7, with 7 bases lining up with TRBD1. Trimming removed 5 bases from V and 4 bases from J; junction bases left unmatched: 11. The CDR3 covers 15 residues. Germline loops: CDR1 SGHTA, CDR2 FQGTGA. Here the CDR3 DNA reads TGTGCCAGCAGCCCAAGCCGTGGGACAGCTTACGAGCAGTACTTC. Translated: CASSPSRGTAYEQYF.

The sample holds a few counts of this clone. The V gene is TRBV6-5, the J gene TRBJ1-1; D might be TRBD1 (5 bases). V lost 0 bases to trimming and J lost 7 bases, with 12 bases between them. Germline V gene sequence: CDR1 MNHEY, CDR2 SVGAGI. The CDR3 spans 14 residues. The CDR3 reads CASSYSPSGGEAFF. In DNA form, the CDR3 reads TGTGCCAGCAGTTACTCCCCCTCCGGGGGTGAAGCTTTCTTT.